Shown below are 23 T cell receptor beta chains from a single sample sequenced in a study of shared clonotypes between healthy human individuals. Naive CD8 cells were CD45RO-negative, positively selected for CCR7, excluding terminally differentiated effector memory CD45RA+ cells. Method: immunoSEQ multiplex PCR; TCRdb's copy keeps in-frame clones and lacks some. The sample shows about 2.1 million clones, about 93% of them seen only once. The specimen sequenced was naive CD8+ T cells from PBMCs. The receptors come from a man aged 18 to 35 in good health. Some clones in this sample may be carry-over from other donors' samples.

The rearrangement joins TRBV27 to TRBJ1-1; D not certain. Germline V gene sequence: CDR1 MNHEY, CDR2 SMNVEV (reference sequence). This CDR3 contains 16 residues. Trimming removed 5 bases at V and 1 base at J, with 17 bases between. The CDR3 sequence is CASSPSIKARNTEAFF. CDR3 nucleotides: TGTGCCAGCAGTCCTTCCATTAAAGCCCGGAACACTGAAGCTTTCTTT.

The chain joins TRBV7-9 to TRBJ1-1; D is ambiguous. V lost 5 bases, J lost 4 bases, and 14 bases lay in between. In germline, CDR1 is SEHNR, CDR2 FQNEAQ (reference sequence). This CDR3 region has 14 residues. The CDR3 region is CASSLSMSGTEAFF. In nucleotides, the CDR3 is TGTGCCAGCAGCCTGAGTATGAGCGGCACTGAAGCTTTCTTT. Combining the CDR3 with reference TRBV7-9 and TRBJ1-1 gives the whole variable domain DTGVSQNPRHKITKRGQNVTFRCDPISEHNRLYWYRQTLGQGPEFLTYFQNEAQLEKSRLLSDRFSAERPKGSFSTLEIQRTEQGDSAMYLCASSLSMSGTEAFFGQGTRLTVV.

The rearrangement uses TRBV29-1 and TRBJ1-2, with a weak D call TRBD1 (6 bases). CDR3 size: 12 residues. Germline V gene lookup returns CDR1 SQVTM and CDR2 ANQGSEA. With 2 bases removed from V and 4 bases from J, the gap between germline ends came to 8 bases. The CDR3 DNA sequence: TGCAGCGTTGAATCGGGGGCCTATGGCTACACCTTC. Its translation is CSVESGAYGYTF.

The chain is built from TRBV7-3 and TRBJ2-2; no firm D call. CDR3 length: 13 amino acids. The germline V and J ends were trimmed by 5 bases and 11 bases, with 15 bases remaining between them. The V gene's germline CDR1 is SGHTA and CDR2 FQGTGA. The CDR3 bases are TGTGCCAGCAGCCGGCCTCCGGCGGCTGAGCTGTTTTTT. The encoded protein is CASSRPPAAELFF.

The chain combines TRBV10-2 with TRBJ2-1; D is unresolved. Per germline, CDR1 WSHSY and CDR2 SAAADI. The CDR3 covers 16 residues. Trimming shortened V by 3 bases and J by 1 base, and 13 bases separated the two germline ends. The CDR3 bases are TGCGCCAGCAGTGAACCAGTGCTAGTTTCCTACAATGAGCAGTTCTTC. It translates to CASSEPVLVSYNEQFF.

CDR3 DNA sequence: TGCAGCGTTGCCGACAGAGACACCGGGGAGCTGTTTTTT. Amino acid sequence: CSVADRDTGELFF. This sequence joins TRBV29-1 and TRBJ2-2; a weak D match, TRBD1 (5 bases). V dropped 4 bases and J dropped 3 bases, with 9 bases sitting between them. CDR3 length equals 13 residues. Per the germline V gene, CDR1 is SQVTM and CDR2 is ANQGSEA.

This chain joins TRBV4-3 and TRBJ2-3, with 10 bases matching TRBD1. Trimming at V came to 4 bases and at J to 1 base, leaving 5 bases not matched to a gene. Germline CDR1 LGHNA, CDR2 YSLEER. This CDR3 has 16 residues. CDR3 nucleotide sequence: TGCGCCAGCAGCCGTCGACAGGGGGCCGGCACAGATACGCAGTATTTT. Amino acids: CASSRRQGAGTDTQYF.

The chain has TRBV5-8 and TRBJ2-2; no firm D call. Germline V lookup: CDR1 SGHTS, CDR2 YDEGEE. The CDR3 spans 17 residues. The V end was cut by 1 base, the J end by 8 bases, with 21 bases between. CDR3 region: CASSLFSWGSPPGELFF. CDR3 nucleotide sequence: TGTGCCAGCAGCTTGTTCTCTTGGGGATCCCCCCCAGGGGAGCTGTTTTTT.

The chain combines TRBV4-1 with TRBJ2-5; 10 bases are a match to TRBD2. After removal of 4 bases from V and 0 bases from J, the junction contained 5 bases not matched to a gene. CDR3 length: 16 residues. CDR1 MGHRA and CDR2 YSYEKL come from the germline V gene. CDR3 DNA: TGCGCCAGCAGCCGGAGACTAGCGGGTTACCAAGAGACCCAGTACTTC. The encoded protein is CASSRRLAGYQETQYF.

CDR3 sequence (DNA): TGCGCCAGCAGCCAGACAGGGAGGCCCCCCTACGAGCAGTACTTC. Its translation: CASSQTGRPPYEQYF. The J gene is TRBJ2-7, the V gene TRBV5-1, with D perhaps TRBD1 (7 bases). Between the trimmed V and J ends, which lost 4 bases and 2 bases, there was a span of 16 bases. This CDR3 spans 15 amino acids. Germline V gene data show CDR1 as SGHRS and CDR2 as YFSETQ.

The chain recombines TRBV11-2 with TRBJ2-1, with D perhaps being TRBD1 or TRBD2 (5 bases each). The germline gives CDR1 SGHAT, CDR2 FQNNGV. V was cut by 1 base and J by 9 bases, with 19 bases left in between. The CDR3 is made up of 16 amino acids. CDR3 sequence reads: CASSLGVGVGLLEQFF. CDR3 sequence (DNA): TGTGCCAGCAGCTTAGGTGTGGGGGTCGGCTTACTTGAGCAGTTCTTC.

This chain uses TRBV15 with TRBJ2-7; 12 bases are a match to TRBD2. V lost 0 bases, J lost 4 bases, and 13 bases stayed unmatched. This CDR3 has 19 residues. From germline, CDR1 is LNHNV and CDR2 YYDKDF (reference sequence). This CDR3 is CATSRDRVRLTSGSYEQYF. In DNA form, the CDR3 reads TGTGCCACCAGCAGAGATCGGGTTCGTTTGACTAGCGGGAGTTACGAGCAGTACTTC.

The rearrangement links TRBV5-4 to TRBJ2-2; 12 bases align to TRBD1. The J segment lost 3 bases and the V segment lost 4 bases, leaving 10 bases of the junction unmatched. The V gene's germline CDR1 is SGHNT and CDR2 YYREEE (reference sequence). The CDR3 is made up of 18 amino acids. CDR3: CASSLGTGGAGYTGELFF. In DNA form, the CDR3 reads TGTGCCAGCAGCCTGGGGACAGGGGGCGCCGGGTACACCGGGGAGCTGTTTTTT.

This chain uses TRBV5-6 with TRBJ2-3; a possible D gene is TRBD1 (6 bases). With 5 bases removed from V and 4 bases from J, the gap between germline ends came to 17 bases. The CDR3 has 15 amino acids. CDR1 and CDR2 from the germline V gene are SGHDT and YYEEEE. The CDR3 loop is CASSNPGVSPDTQYF. The CDR3, as DNA: TGTGCCAGCAGTAATCCAGGGGTTAGTCCAGATACGCAGTATTTT.

CDR3 DNA sequence: TGCGCCAGCAGGGGGGGGACTTACAATGAGCAGTTCTTC. Translated, it gives CASRGGTYNEQFF. The chain combines TRBV10-2 with TRBJ2-1, with 7 bases that match TRBD2. The CDR3 totals 13 residues. Germline V gives CDR1 WSHSY, CDR2 SAAADI. Unmatched junction bases numbered 3, after V lost 6 bases and J lost 4 bases.

This chain joins TRBV11-3 and TRBJ2-2, with 14 bases aligning to TRBD2. There are 16 residues in the CDR3. Germline V gene lookup returns CDR1 SGHNT and CDR2 YENEEA. The V and J ends lost 5 bases and 6 bases, in that order; junction bases with no gene match: 5. In DNA, the CDR3 is TGTGCCAGCAGCCCGGGACTAGCGGGAGAGTCCGGGGAGCTGTTTTTT. It codes for CASSPGLAGESGELFF.

This rearrangement joins TRBV15 to TRBJ2-7, with 12 bases fitting TRBD1. Germline V gene data show CDR1 as LNHNV and CDR2 as YYDKDF (reference sequence). With V trimmed by 0 bases and J by 7 bases, 7 bases remained unmatched. The CDR3 length is 16 residues. In DNA, the CDR3 is TGTGCCACCAGCAGAGATGCGGGACAGGGGGCTTGGGAGCAGTACTTC. As protein: CATSRDAGQGAWEQYF. Based on the CDR3 plus reference TRBV15 and TRBJ2-7, the full variable domain is DAMVIQNPRYQVTQFGKPVTLSCSQTLNHNVMYWYQQKSSQAPKLLFHYYDKDFNNEADTPDNFQSRRPNTSFCFLDIRSPGLGDTAMYLCATSRDAGQGAWEQYFGPGTRLTVT.

This CDR3 reads CASSSRGDGHNEQFF. CDR3 DNA: TGTGCCAGCAGCTCAAGGGGGGACGGCCACAATGAGCAGTTCTTC. The J gene is TRBJ2-1, the V gene TRBV7-9; TRBD1 or TRBD2 may be the D gene (6 bases each). V lost 4 bases to trimming and J lost 5 bases, with 15 bases between them. From germline, CDR1 is SEHNR and CDR2 FQNEAQ (reference sequence). There are 15 residues in the CDR3.

J is TRBJ2-6 and V is TRBV25-1; perhaps TRBD2 as D (5 bases). V lost 8 bases, J lost 4 bases, and 6 bases lay in between. The germline CDR1 and CDR2 sequences are MGHDK and SYGVNS. This CDR3 has 12 amino acids. The CDR3 loop reads CASGLGANVLTF. Written as DNA, the CDR3 is TGTGCCAGCGGACTCGGGGCCAACGTCCTGACTTTC.

The V call is TRBV2, the J call TRBJ2-1; 9 bases line up with TRBD2. V lost 6 bases, J lost 16 bases, and 7 bases stayed unmatched. Germline CDR1 reads SNHLY; CDR2 reads FYNNEI. The length of the CDR3 is 11 residues. The CDR3 spells CASRAGTSNFF. CDR3 DNA sequence: TGTGCCAGCAGAGCCGGGACTAGCAACTTCTTC.

CDR3 in DNA: TGTGCCACCCGGTCACGGGAGTTGGGAGAGCAGTACTTC. Amino acids: CATRSRELGEQYF. The V and J genes are TRBV7-8 and TRBJ2-7; D might be TRBD2 (6 bases). The CDR3 contains 13 residues. The V and J ends lost 10 bases and 7 bases respectively, with 20 bases between them. CDR1 is SGHVS and CDR2 is FQNEAQ in the germline V gene.

The sample holds one count of this clone. This sample also contains other DNA sequences that code for the same CDR3. This chain uses TRBV9 with TRBJ2-7; either TRBD1 or TRBD2 may fit D (6 bases each). Looked up from germline, CDR1 is SGDLS and CDR2 is YYNGEE. The CDR3 is 12 residues long. Trimming left V 3 bases short and J 7 bases short, with 11 bases between. CDR3 sequence (DNA): TGTGCCAGCAGCGCCGGGGGCGGGGAGCAGTACTTC. It codes for CASSAGGGEQYF.

In DNA, the CDR3 is TGTGCCAGCAACCCCGGCGGGAGGCCCTACGAGCAGTACTTC. It specifies CASNPGGRPYEQYF. The chain uses TRBV11-2 and TRBJ2-7; 8 positions agree with TRBD2. Trimming at V came to 7 bases and at J to 2 bases, leaving 7 bases not matched to a gene. Germline values: CDR1 SGHAT, CDR2 FQNNGV. The CDR3 runs 14 residues.